This T cell receptor beta chain was identified in a study of blood T cell repertoires in COVID-19 (dated by TCRdb to 2020 to 2021). General notes on the study: Samples from collaborators originated in the United States, Italy and Spain and spanned both the acute and convalescent phases of COVID-19. Subjects who had been exposed to COVID-19, were actively infected with it, or had recovered from it provided the deeply sampled blood TCRbeta repertoires that made up the dataset. Nearly every sample came with metadata listing a de-identified subject ID, COVID-19 status, age in years and sex. Where available, HLA class I and class II types were obtained from metadata supplied by the sample provider rather than from assay-based typing. The repertoires were released in a freely available public database meant as a resource for research on the immune response to SARS-CoV-2. Samples were obtained from the ongoing ImmuneRACE study (first 160 participants) and from some 1,200 subjects provided by 6 global collaborators. The material from the prospective study consisted of cDNA or gDNA derived from T cells, B-cell-depleted T cells, or PBMCs. What the work shows at the level of the full study, not this receptor alone: Clinical and demographic metadata were provided uncurated, with the amount varying by source and participant.

As regards this clone: The antigen it binds to is not known. No base-level quality is on record; no much larger clone is a single base apart.

Measured from the cysteine to the phenylalanine, the CDR3 is 14 residues long. The only DNA kept is the CDR3, 42 bases in frame from the first base. Trimming leaves V shorter by 6 bases and J shorter by 7 bases, with the junction holding 4 bases beyond the gene matches. CDR1 is given as MNHEY and CDR2 as SVGEGT, both from the germline V gene. TCRbeta CDR3 regions were amplified from genomic DNA by means of the immunoSEQ Assay, a bias-controlled multiplex PCR. Turning to the authors' computational methods: Within the assay, amplification of reference gene primers was used to estimate how many nucleated cells each sample contained. Sequence reads were collapsed and filtered to measure the absolute abundance of every unique TCRbeta CDR3 rearrangement. For each sample, productive Simpson clonality was calculated as the square root of Simpson's diversity index over productive rearrangements. Sourced from immuneACCESS, this table was stored by TCRdb with only in-frame sequences that have V and J called. A share of the clones is absent; for the studies checked, an unresolved V gene accounts for under half, and the remainder has no known explanation. Clone size and V and J calls were adopted from that table, with D and trimming inferred from the DNA. The table for this sample lists some 120,000 clones; around 80% of them were counted only once. Of the sample, 1.9% is held by the ten largest clones.

Collaborating institutions collected whole blood in K2EDTA tubes following their own protocols. Collaborator samples were shipped for TCRbeta analysis as frozen whole blood, isolated PBMCs, or DNA extracted from either sample type. This TCR was sampled from a man aged 70 or older with acute or convalescent COVID-19. Sequenced: peripheral blood. The sequence is built from TRBV6-2 or TRBV6-3 and TRBJ1-6; 9 middle bases align to TRBD1. The DNA reads as follows: TGTGCCAGCAGCTCCGGGACAGGGAATTCACCCCTCCACTTT. This sequence encodes CASSSGTGNSPLHF.